Sequencing of this TCR beta chain was carried out in a study of cytomegalovirus exposure and HLA in healthy donors. Study at large: HLA-typed donors were the source of approximately 85 million unique TCRs, which an early data release held.

This PCR relied on a set of 60 Vbeta primers and 13 Jbeta primers. This table comes from immunoSEQ multiplex PCR, and its TCRdb copy is limited to in-frame clones, with some not included. The sample has roughly 190,000 clones, 81% seen once. CDR3 length equals 13 residues. Per the germline V gene, CDR1 is MNHNS and CDR2 is SASEGT. V was cut by 6 bases and J by 5 bases, with 14 bases left in between. What was sequenced was PBMCs. This TCR was recovered from a man aged 35-49 years in good health and CMV-seropositive. V and J are TRBV6-1 and TRBJ2-7, with D possibly matching TRBD1 (5 bases). Here the CDR3 reads CASRPTGADEQYF. CDR3 nucleotides: TGTGCCAGCAGACCAACTGGGGCGGACGAGCAGTACTTC.